This TCR beta chain was identified during a study of T cell repertoires in cytomegalovirus infection. The germline V gene has CDR1 DFQATT and CDR2 SNEGSKA (reference sequence). The CDR3 has 16 residues. The J segment lost 7 bases and the V segment lost 3 bases, leaving 13 bases of the junction unmatched. Using its own MiXCR run on the reads, TCRdb lists one record per CDR3 protein. The sample holds some 800,000 distinct CDR3 sequences, about 28% seen once. Study outcomes and limitations: CMV-specific HLA-C-restricted TCR beta clonotypes dominated the ex vivo response.

This clonotype has a handful of counts. The antigen remains undetermined. The rearrangement links TRBV20-1 to TRBJ1-5, with 9 nucleotides matching TRBD1. The sequenced sample was cultured CD8+ T cells from PBMCs, obtained from culture after CMV antigen stimulation. The clonotype was recovered from a human donor in good health (CMV status not recorded). Some clones in this sample may be carry-over from other donors' samples. CDR3 bases: TGCAGTGCTAGGGATTTAAGACAGGGGGGAACACAGCCCCAGCATTTT. This translates into CSARDLRQGGTQPQHF.